A few counts support the clone carrying this TCR beta chain. The record originates from a study of regulatory T cells in long-lasting Graves disease. The time point denotes: persistent/refractory GD, antithyroid drugs over 5 years with positive TRAb. RNA extracted from PBMCs served as the sequencing template. An endocrinology department in Xi'an, China, supplied the patients. V trimming: 4 bases; J trimming: 1 base; junction bases outside the gene matches: 9. Per germline, CDR1 SQVTM and CDR2 ANQGSEA. This CDR3 region has 15 residues. Sequencing libraries for TCR beta were prepared with iRepertoire HTBI primers and Arm-PCR of CDR3 regions. MiXCR, run by TCRdb on the multiplex PCR reads, gives a single entry per CDR3 protein. The data hold 600,000 to 800,000 distinct CDR3 sequences, with roughly 30% observed a single time.

This material consisted of peripheral blood mononuclear cells (PBMCs), taken when the disease was refractory, from a patient treated with antithyroid drugs. This sequence joins TRBV29-1 and TRBJ1-1; 7 positions agree with TRBD1. The TCR originated in a female donor with Graves disease. The CDR3 region is CSVVRGNRGNTEAFF. The CDR3, as DNA: TGCAGCGTTGTTCGCGGGAACAGGGGGAACACTGAAGCTTTCTTT.